A selection of T cell receptor beta chains follows, all from one sample in a study of response to subunit inactivated influenza vaccine. Each CDR3 protein is one row after TCRdb ran MiXCR on the RT-PCR reads. Here the sample spans hundreds of thousands of distinct CDR3 sequences, 10% to 15% being singletons. The sequencing used PBMCs from blood, collected roughly 6 weeks after vaccination. The origin of the receptors is a man aged 45-65 years who received an inactivated influenza vaccine. The CDR3 runs from the conserved cysteine through the conserved F or W. D genes are given only for firm matches. Some rows mark clone size as missing; the rest say once, few, many or name a class of expanded clone.

.	few	14	TRBV28	TRBJ2-7	CASSAQGGRDEQYF	TGTGCCAGCAGCGCCCAGGGGGGCAGGGACGAGCAGTACTTC
TRBD1	.	15	TRBV3-1	TRBJ2-2	CASSLGTGGAGELFF	TGTGCCAGCAGCCTCGGGACAGGCGGGGCCGGGGAGCTGTTTTTT
.	few	13	TRBV9	TRBJ1-5	CASSGAADQPQHF	TGTGCCAGCAGCGGAGCCGCCGATCAGCCCCAGCATTTT
TRBD1	few	15	TRBV24-1	TRBJ2-3	CATSDTRGPSDTQYF	TGTGCCACCAGTGACACCAGGGGGCCCTCAGATACGCAGTATTTT
.	.	15	TRBV7-8	TRBJ2-2	CASRAGNPYTGELFF	TGTGCCAGCAGAGCAGGGAACCCTTACACCGGGGAGCTGTTTTTT
.	many	14	TRBV29-1	TRBJ2-5	CSVDNSGLQETQYF	TGCAGCGTTGATAATAGCGGATTGCAAGAGACCCAGTACTTC
.	many	15	TRBV5-6	TRBJ1-2	CASSLGMGTSGGYTF	TGTGCCAGCAGCTTGGGGATGGGGACATCAGGCGGCTACACCTTC
TRBD2	.	14	TRBV12-3/TRBV12-4	TRBJ2-1	CASSFQLASEEQFF	TGTGCCAGCAGTTTTCAACTAGCGAGTGAAGAGCAGTTCTTC
.	.	12	TRBV28	TRBJ2-5	CASRFPPETQYF	TGTGCCAGCAGGTTCCCGCCGGAGACCCAGTACTTC
.	many	13	TRBV4-2	TRBJ2-3	CASSQDSTDTQYF	TGTGCCAGCAGTCAGGACAGCACAGATACGCAGTATTTT
TRBD2	few	14	TRBV5-1	TRBJ2-7	CASATGTRAYEQYF	TGCGCCAGCGCCACCGGGACTAGAGCCTACGAGCAGTACTTC
.	.	17	TRBV7-9	TRBJ2-7	CASRPIPTRTAWYEQYF	TGTGCCAGCAGACCGATACCAACCCGGACAGCTTGGTACGAGCAGTACTTC
.	.	17	TRBV25-1	TRBJ2-2	CASSATYGRINPGELFF	TGTGCCAGCAGTGCTACATACGGGCGTATCAACCCCGGGGAGCTGTTTTTT
.	few	15	TRBV5-1	TRBJ1-2	CASSGIGQVDEGYTF	TGCGCCAGCAGCGGTATAGGGCAGGTCGACGAAGGCTACACCTTC
.	few	14	TRBV12-3/TRBV12-4	TRBJ2-4	CASNGAGARNIQYF	TGTGCCAGCAATGGGGCAGGGGCGCGGAACATTCAGTACTTC
.	few	13	TRBV20-1	TRBJ2-1	CSVPGIGYNEQFF	TGCAGTGTCCCAGGGATAGGGTACAATGAGCAGTTCTTC
TRBD1	.	14	TRBV5-1	TRBJ1-2	CASSLGGAKGGYTF	TGCGCCAGCAGCTTAGGGGGCGCGAAGGGTGGCTACACCTTC
TRBD1	many	14	TRBV7-8	TRBJ2-7	CASTPGQGAYEQYF	TGTGCCAGCACTCCGGGACAGGGGGCCTACGAGCAGTACTTC
.	few	12	TRBV10-1	TRBJ2-4	CASSDGKNIQYF	TGCGCCAGCAGTGACGGGAAAAACATTCAGTACTTC
TRBD1	.	15	TRBV12-3/TRBV12-4	TRBJ2-2	CASSPDRVVTGELFF	TGTGCCAGCAGTCCCGACAGGGTGGTCACCGGGGAGCTGTTTTTT
TRBD2	few	13	TRBV6-1	TRBJ2-5	CASKLAGVGTQYF	TGTGCCAGCAAACTAGCGGGAGTGGGGACCCAGTACTTC
.	.	13	TRBV6-1	TRBJ1-2	CASTLGGDYGYTF	TGTGCCAGCACCTTGGGGGGAGACTATGGCTACACCTTC
.	.	14	TRBV4-2	TRBJ1-2	CASSQDPRSYGYTF	TGTGCCAGCAGCCAAGATCCCCGGTCCTATGGCTACACCTTC
TRBD1	few	15	TRBV5-1	TRBJ2-7	CASSRTGAVGYEQYF	TGCGCCAGCAGCCGGACAGGCGCTGTGGGCTACGAGCAGTACTTC
.	.	17	TRBV28	TRBJ2-1	CASSEGLPLSSYNEQFF	TGTGCCAGCAGTGAGGGCCTCCCCCTCAGCTCCTACAATGAGCAGTTCTTC
TRBD1	.	14	TRBV20-1	TRBJ1-4	CSAIGQGQNEKLFF	TGCAGTGCCATCGGACAGGGCCAGAATGAAAAACTGTTTTTT
.	many	12	TRBV12-3/TRBV12-4	TRBJ2-7	CASSTSGGEQYF	TGTGCCAGCAGTACATCCGGGGGCGAGCAGTACTTC
TRBD1	few	14	TRBV11-1	TRBJ1-1	CASSLGDRGTEAFF	TGTGCCAGCAGCTTGGGCGACAGGGGTACTGAAGCTTTCTTT
TRBD2	few	15	TRBV24-1	TRBJ2-3	CATSPGSGMTDTQYF	TGTGCCACCAGCCCCGGGAGCGGGATGACAGATACGCAGTATTTT
TRBD2	.	16	TRBV15	TRBJ2-2	CATSRDSGGRTGELFF	TGTGCCACCAGCAGAGATTCGGGGGGGCGCACCGGGGAGCTGTTTTTT
.	.	18	TRBV3-1	TRBJ1-5	CASSQDGDSGGCNQPQHF	TGTGCCAGCAGCCAAGATGGAGACTCTGGGGGGTGCAATCAGCCCCAGCATTTT
TRBD2	many	17	TRBV5-1	TRBJ2-2	CASSLALRTSGTGELFF	TGCGCCAGCAGCTTGGCACTCCGGACTAGCGGAACCGGGGAGCTGTTTTTT
.	.	14	TRBV12-3/TRBV12-4	TRBJ2-2	CASSLALLTGELFF	TGTGCCAGCAGTTTAGCGCTCTTGACCGGGGAGCTGTTTTTT
.	few	14	TRBV4-3	TRBJ2-2	CASSQAPGTGELFF	TGCGCCAGCAGCCAAGCCCCAGGGACCGGGGAGCTGTTTTTT
TRBD1	.	17	TRBV3-1	TRBJ2-6	CASSQDRGRRGANVLTF	TGTGCCAGCAGCCAAGATAGGGGGCGGCGTGGGGCCAACGTCCTGACTTTC
.	.	14	TRBV6-1	TRBJ1-3	CASSEGQGGNTIYF	TGTGCCAGCAGCGAGGGACAAGGAGGAAACACCATATATTTT
.	.	15	TRBV6-5	TRBJ1-2	CASSYSGGGESGYTF	TGTGCCAGCAGTTACTCGGGCGGAGGGGAGAGTGGCTACACCTTC
.	.	14	TRBV9	TRBJ1-2	CASSAPGVGHGYTF	TGTGCCAGCAGCGCCCCCGGGGTCGGCCATGGCTACACCTTC
.	few	17	TRBV20-1	TRBJ2-1	CSARDFTSTRTYNEQFF	TGCAGTGCTAGAGATTTCACCAGTACAAGGACCTACAATGAGCAGTTCTTC
.	.	13	TRBV4-3	TRBJ2-3	CASSQDSWDTQYF	TGCGCCAGCAGCCAAGATAGTTGGGATACGCAGTATTTT
TRBD1	.	15	TRBV7-9	TRBJ2-5	CASSLVQGDWETQYF	TGTGCCAGCAGCTTAGTTCAGGGGGATTGGGAGACCCAGTACTTC
.	few	12	TRBV29-1	TRBJ2-7	CSVGQTSWEQYF	TGCAGCGTAGGACAGACCTCTTGGGAGCAGTACTTC
.	few	16	TRBV20-1	TRBJ2-6	CSARGASLSGANVLTF	TGCAGTGCTAGAGGGGCGTCCCTCTCTGGGGCCAACGTCCTGACTTTC
.	many	12	TRBV28	TRBJ2-1	CASSIYYNEQFF	TGTGCCAGCAGCATCTACTACAATGAGCAGTTCTTC
.	many	15	TRBV7-2	TRBJ2-3	CASSYTGRSTDTQYF	TGTGCCAGCAGCTATACGGGGCGGAGCACAGATACGCAGTATTTT
TRBD2	many	12	TRBV29-1	TRBJ2-1	CSVLGRVNEQFF	TGCAGCGTTCTCGGGAGGGTCAATGAGCAGTTCTTC
.	.	14	TRBV27	TRBJ1-2	CASSLSGLLGGYTF	TGTGCCAGCAGTTTATCGGGGCTCTTGGGAGGCTACACCTTC
TRBD1	.	15	TRBV5-1	TRBJ2-1	CASSLRDSLYNEQFF	TGCGCCAGCAGCTTAAGGGACAGCCTCTACAATGAGCAGTTCTTC
.	many	14	TRBV20-1	TRBJ2-6	CSARGVSGANVLTF	TGCAGTGCTAGAGGTGTCTCTGGGGCCAACGTCCTGACTTTC
.	.	14	TRBV6-2/TRBV6-3	TRBJ2-5	CASTPVGGQETQYF	TGTGCCAGCACCCCTGTCGGGGGCCAAGAGACCCAGTACTTC
TRBD2	few	15	TRBV7-2	TRBJ2-1	CASSYTSGSYNEQFF	TGTGCCAGCAGCTACACTAGCGGGAGTTACAATGAGCAGTTCTTC
.	.	15	TRBV7-9	TRBJ1-6	CASSSGGAYNSPLHF	TGTGCCAGCAGCTCCGGAGGGGCTTATAATTCACCCCTCCACTTT
.	.	13	TRBV5-1	TRBJ2-7	CASSLSSPSEQYF	TGCGCCAGCAGCTTGTCTAGCCCCTCCGAGCAGTACTTC
TRBD1	few	18	TRBV4-3	TRBJ2-2	CASSPQGGTGGYTGELFF	TGCGCCAGCAGCCCTCAAGGCGGGACAGGGGGGTACACCGGGGAGCTGTTTTTT
.	.	15	TRBV7-9	TRBJ2-7	CASSLGGDWRNEQYF	TGTGCCAGCAGCTTAGGGGGGGATTGGAGGAACGAGCAGTACTTC